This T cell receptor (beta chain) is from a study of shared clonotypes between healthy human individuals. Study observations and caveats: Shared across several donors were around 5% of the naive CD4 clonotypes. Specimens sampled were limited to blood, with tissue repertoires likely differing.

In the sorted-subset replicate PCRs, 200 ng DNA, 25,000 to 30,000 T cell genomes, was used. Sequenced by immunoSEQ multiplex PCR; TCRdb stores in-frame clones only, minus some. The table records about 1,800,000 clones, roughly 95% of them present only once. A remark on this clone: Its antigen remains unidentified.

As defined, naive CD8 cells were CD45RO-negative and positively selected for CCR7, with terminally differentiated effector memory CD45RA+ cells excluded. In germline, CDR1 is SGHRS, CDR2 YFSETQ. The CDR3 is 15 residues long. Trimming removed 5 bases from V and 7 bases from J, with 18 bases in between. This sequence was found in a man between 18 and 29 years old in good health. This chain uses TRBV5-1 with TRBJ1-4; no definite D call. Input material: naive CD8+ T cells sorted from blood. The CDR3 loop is CASRPGRVAGEKLFF. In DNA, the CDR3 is TGCGCCAGCAGGCCTGGGAGGGTAGCCGGTGAAAAACTGTTTTTT.